This TCR beta chain appears in the sequencing data of a study of T-cell memory formation after mild COVID-19. About the study: There were largely donor-specific TCR clusters.

The V gene end was trimmed by 0 bases and the J gene end by 8 bases; junction bases not matched to a gene: 3. This CDR3 has 13 residues. Germline loops: CDR1 SGHDN, CDR2 FVKESK. TCRalpha and TCRbeta libraries used 5'RACE with constant-segment primers and UMIs. A single record per CDR3 protein comes from TCRdb applying MiXCR to the 5' RACE reads. The sample has 300,000 to 350,000 distinct CDR3 sequences, around 15% seen once. The specimen sequenced was PBMCs or a T cell subset sorted from them (not recorded which). J is TRBJ1-1 and V is TRBV14; 7 bases line up with TRBD1. The TCR was taken from a man aged 18 to 30 who had mild COVID-19 (a few samples of this study predate the infection). Cell type and time point are not known. CDR3 sequence: CASSQERQGEAFF. CDR3 DNA sequence: TGTGCCAGCAGCCAAGAAAGACAGGGAGAAGCTTTCTTT.